The 29 T cell receptor beta chains given below trace back to one sample, sequenced in a study of CD4 and CD8 cells across lung adenocarcinoma regions (dated by TCRdb to between 2018 and 2020). The method was PCR. These reads were obtained on a HiSeq X Ten. TCRdb handled the public reads itself, with Q25 trimming in fastp and clone calling in MiXCR, and kept productive beta chains. Merged by CDR3 protein, the rows form single entries marked with the most common genes and DNA. Across this sample there are fewer than 25,000 distinct CDR3 sequences, with roughly 54% seen only once. The ten largest clones add up to 27% of the sample. The sequencing sample was made of CD8+ T cells from the center of a lung tumor. The sample's cell subset or site label, in plain terms: tumor center region. The receptors here all came from a female donor with lung adenocarcinoma. The CD4 and CD8 labels of this study may be unreliable.

This clonotype was detected only a few times. The V call is TRBV7-2, the J call TRBJ2-1, with TRBD2 identical over 7 bases. V was clipped by 1 base and J by 9 bases; unmatched bases: 6. Germline-derived CDR1 and CDR2 are SGHTA and FQGNSA. The CDR3 covers 14 residues. Here the CDR3 DNA reads TGTGCCAGCAGCTTAGGTGCGGGAGTTTTTGAGCAGTTCTTC. Translation: CASSLGAGVFEQFF. The complete variable domain, with remaining parts taken from reference TRBV7-2 and TRBJ2-1, reads GAGVSQSPSNKVTEKGKDVELRCDPISGHTALYWYRQSLGQGLEFLIYFQGNSAPDKSGLPSDRFSAERTGGSVSTLTIQRTQQEDSAVYLCASSLGAGVFEQFFGPGTRLTVL.

Ten or more counts support this clonotype. This rearrangement joins TRBV4-1 to TRBJ2-1; no definite D call. In germline, CDR1 is MGHRA, CDR2 YSYEKL. With 1 base removed from V and 13 bases from J, the gap between germline ends came to 20 bases. The CDR3 covers 15 residues. CDR3 residues: CASSQGREQNPNQFF. Written as DNA, the CDR3 is TGCGCCAGCAGCCAAGGGAGAGAACAGAACCCTAACCAGTTCTTC.

The chain recombines TRBV27 with TRBJ2-1; 12 positions agree with TRBD2. J gave up 8 bases and V 5 bases, and 25 bases lay outside the gene matches. The CDR3 runs 21 residues. Germline CDR1 is MNHEY and CDR2 is SMNVEV (reference sequence). CDR3 bases: TGTGCCAGCAGTCGGACCCAAGGTGGACTAGCGGGACGGCCCATAGGTCATGAGCAGTTCTTC. Encoded protein: CASSRTQGGLAGRPIGHEQFF.

CDR3 nucleotides: TGCGCCAGCAGCCGCGTTGCAACAGGGGACGAGCAGTACTTC. Amino acids: CASSRVATGDEQYF. This sequence joins TRBV4-1 and TRBJ2-5, with 7 bases fitting TRBD1. The DNA end is more similar to TRBJ2-7, so the J call may be wrong. The CDR3 totals 14 residues. Per germline, CDR1 MGHRA and CDR2 YSYEKL.

The V call is TRBV6-1, the J call TRBJ1-6; TRBD1 aligns across 8 bases. Per germline, CDR1 MNHNS and CDR2 SASEGT. This CDR3 has 15 residues. The trim removed 6 bases at V and 8 bases at J, leaving 9 bases unmatched. CDR3 residues: CASRVGQGAYSPLHF. The CDR3 DNA reads TGTGCCAGCAGAGTTGGACAGGGTGCTTATTCACCCCTCCACTTT.

About this clonotype: At one of its ends the junction is not consistent with the germline gene, which may arise from a read error. This chain connects TRBV6-1 to TRBJ2-4, with TRBD2 identical over 8 bases. The CDR3 is 15 residues long. Germline CDR1 reads MNHNS; CDR2 reads SASEGT. The DNA for the CDR3 is TGTGCCAGCGGGCAGGCGGGGGGAGCCAAAAACATTCAGTACTTT. Translated: CASGQAGGAKNIQYF.

A note on this clonotype: One junction end does not reproduce the germline sequence, and a read error may be involved. The V and J genes are TRBV10-2 and TRBJ2-1; D possibly matches TRBD1 or TRBD2 (5 bases each). The J call may be in error: the DNA end matches TRBJ2-5 better. The germline V gene encodes CDR1 WSHSY and CDR2 SAAADI. The CDR3 extends over 14 amino acids. As DNA, the CDR3 is TGTGCGGGCAACGGGGCCCGTGACCAAGACACCCAGTACTTC. Protein sequence: CAGNGARDQDTQYF.

The chain employs TRBV6-1 and TRBJ2-2; TRBD2 matches at 14 bases. The J call is in doubt because the DNA end fits TRBJ2-3 better. CDR1 and CDR2 from the germline V gene are MNHNS and SASEGT. The CDR3 contains 17 residues. CDR3 residues: CASSRGTSGSAVGAQYF. The CDR3 nucleotides are TGTGCCAGCAGCCGCGGGACTAGCGGGAGCGCGGTCGGGGCGCAGTATTTT.

The chain joins TRBV6-5 to TRBJ2-2; D uncertain. The CDR3 runs to 13 residues. Germline loops: CDR1 MNHEY, CDR2 SVGAGI. The V end lost 2 bases, the J end lost 6 bases, and 7 bases lay between the germline ends. CDR3 protein: CASSYKGAGELFF. CDR3 nucleotides: TGTGCCAGCAGTTACAAGGGCGCCGGGGAGCTGTTTTTT.

V gene TRBV15 combines with J gene TRBJ2-1, with TRBD1 as a possible D gene (6 bases). With the DNA end fitting TRBJ2-5 better, the J assignment may be wrong. The CDR3 length is 20 residues. Per the germline V gene, CDR1 is LNHNV and CDR2 is YYDKDF (reference sequence). The CDR3 bases are TGTGCCACCAGCAGACGACGCCTGGGCAGTCTACAGGGCGGGCAAGAGACCCAGTACTTC. This sequence encodes CATSRRRLGSLQGGQETQYF.

V usage is TRBV27 and J usage is TRBJ2-3, with D tentatively TRBD1 (5 bases). Trimming took 5 bases from V and 4 from J, leaving 7 bases between them. Germline lookup yields CDR1 MNHEY and CDR2 SMNVEV (reference sequence). The CDR3 loop spans 12 amino acids. CDR3 DNA: TGTGCCAGCAGTCCAGGGTCAGATACGCAGTATTTT. It encodes CASSPGSDTQYF.

This chain uses TRBV27 with TRBJ2-5; D call uncertain. V lost 8 bases and J 1 base, leaving 5 bases between the germline ends. CDR1 is MNHEY and CDR2 is SMNVEV in the germline V gene (reference sequence). The CDR3 has 11 amino acids. The CDR3 spells CASRAQETQYF. CDR3 coding DNA: TGTGCCAGCCGTGCCCAAGAGACCCAGTACTTC.

The J gene is TRBJ2-5, the V gene TRBV10-1; tentative D call: TRBD2 (7 bases). Germline CDR1 WNHNN, CDR2 SYGVQD (reference sequence). The CDR3 is 21 amino acids. V was clipped by 5 bases and J by 0 bases, with 31 bases between them. In DNA form, the CDR3 reads TGCGCCAGCAGTTGGGGTTATGTGGCGGGGCGCGGGGGCCGTGACCAAGAGACCCAGTACTTC. Its protein is CASSWGYVAGRGGRDQETQYF.

The CDR3 nucleotides are TGTGCCAGCACCATGATGGGGACAGGGACGACTGAAGCTTTCTTT. Protein sequence: CASTMMGTGTTEAFF. V and J are TRBV6-1 and TRBJ1-1; TRBD1 agrees at 9 bases. The CDR3 runs to 15 residues. The germline CDR1 and CDR2 sequences are MNHNS and SASEGT. V lost 7 bases to trimming and J lost 5 bases; unmatched junction nucleotides: 11.

By share, this clonotype ranks as medium-sized. This chain uses TRBV6-1 with TRBJ2-1; D unclear. The DNA matches TRBJ2-7 better at its end, which makes the J call doubtful. The CDR3 runs to 14 residues. Germline V gene lookup returns CDR1 MNHNS and CDR2 SASEGT. For the CDR3, the DNA is TGTGCCAGCAGCCGGACGTCGGAGACGAGAGAGCAGTACTTC. Translating it yields CASSRTSETREQYF.

This clonotype showed up many times. The V call is TRBV7-6, the J call TRBJ2-1; D tentatively fits TRBD1 or TRBD2 (5 bases each). The end of the DNA is better explained by TRBJ2-5, so the J call may be wrong. Germline V lookup: CDR1 SGHVS, CDR2 FNYEAQ. This CDR3 has 14 residues. CDR3 DNA sequence: TGTGCCAGCAGCTTAGTCTCCGGGGCAGAGACCCAGTACTTC. Its protein is CASSLVSGAETQYF.

The genes are TRBV14 and TRBJ1-1; no clear D gene. The CDR3 is 15 amino acids. Germline CDR1 is SGHDN and CDR2 is FVKESK. V lost 4 bases, J lost 1 base, and 13 bases lay in between. CDR3 nucleotides: TGTGCCAGCAGCCGTCTTATCGTGGAGAACACTGAAGCTTTCTTT. Amino acid sequence: CASSRLIVENTEAFF.

A few counts support this clonotype. The V call is TRBV6-1, the J call TRBJ2-1; possibly TRBD2 for D (6 bases). Between the trimmed V and J ends, which lost 6 bases and 6 bases, there was a span of 21 bases. CDR1 is MNHNS and CDR2 is SASEGT in the germline V gene. The CDR3 has 16 residues. The CDR3 region is CASSLQLGAGGNEQFF. CDR3 nucleotide sequence: TGTGCCAGCAGCCTCCAATTGGGTGCCGGGGGCAATGAGCAGTTCTTC.

The chain combines TRBV27 with TRBJ1-3; D is ambiguous. In germline, CDR1 is MNHEY, CDR2 SMNVEV (reference sequence). V was pared by 8 bases and J by 0 bases, with 8 bases between. This CDR3 has 13 residues. The CDR3 here is CASVVSSGNTIYF. The DNA of the CDR3 is TGTGCCAGCGTGGTTAGCTCTGGAAACACCATATATTTT.

The chain is built from TRBV27 and TRBJ2-5; D not resolved. TRBJ2-3 matches the DNA end more closely, so the J call is doubtful. From germline, CDR1 is MNHEY and CDR2 SMNVEV (reference sequence). CDR3 size: 13 residues. The CDR3 is CASTPTNPETQYF. CDR3 bases: TGTGCCAGCACCCCCACTAACCCAGAGACCCAGTATTTT.

The chain couples TRBV6-5 to TRBJ2-1, with TRBD1 as a possible D gene (5 bases). V shed 2 bases and J shed 4 bases, with 15 bases lying between them. The V gene's germline CDR1 is MNHEY and CDR2 SVGAGI. This CDR3 region has 16 residues. CDR3 loop: CASSYGHRRGYNEQFF. CDR3 in DNA: TGTGCCAGCAGTTACGGTCACCGTAGGGGATACAATGAGCAGTTCTTC.

The CDR3 sequence is CAAGQGGRLTDTQYF. The CDR3 region has the DNA TGTGCCGCGGGGCAGGGGGGACGACTCACAGATACGCAGTACTTC. This chain links TRBV27 with TRBJ2-3, with a possible D match to TRBD1 (7 bases). The J call may not be correct, given that the DNA end is closer to TRBJ2-7. From germline, CDR1 is MNHEY and CDR2 SMNVEV (reference sequence). The CDR3 consists of 15 residues.

This chain links TRBV11-3 with TRBJ2-1; possible D gene TRBD2, 5 bases. Near its end, the DNA agrees better with TRBJ2-5, so the J call may be wrong. This CDR3 has 13 amino acids. In germline, CDR1 is SGHNT, CDR2 YENEEA. CDR3: CASSRRGAETQYF. The CDR3 coding sequence is TGTGCCAGCAGCCGCCGGGGAGCCGAGACCCAGTACTTC.

By sample share, this clonotype is medium-sized (0.01 to 0.1%). This sequence joins TRBV12-3 or TRBV12-4 and TRBJ2-1; D is tentatively TRBD1 or TRBD2 (5 bases each). CDR3 length equals 14 residues. The V gene lost 3 bases and the J gene lost 6 bases, with 12 bases spanning the gap. The chain's CDR3 is CASSLFEGSNEQFF. In DNA, the CDR3 is TGTGCCAGCAGTTTGTTTGAGGGGTCCAATGAGCAGTTCTTC.

The chain recombines TRBV6-1 with TRBJ2-1, with 14 bases that match TRBD2. In germline, CDR1 is MNHNS, CDR2 SASEGT. J was trimmed by 1 base and V by 6 bases; bases with no gene match: 8. This CDR3 is built from 18 residues. The CDR3: CASRKRLAGGPSYNEQFF. The CDR3 bases are TGTGCCAGCAGGAAAAGACTAGCGGGGGGGCCATCCTACAATGAGCAGTTCTTC.

The V call is TRBV6-1, the J call TRBJ2-1; 8 bases fit TRBD1. V lost 6 bases and J lost 6; bases outside the gene matches: 7. Germline loops: CDR1 MNHNS, CDR2 SASEGT. This CDR3 has 14 amino acids. The CDR3 DNA is TGTGCCAGCAGACGGCAGGGGGCTAGCAATGAGCAGTTCTTC. Translating gives CASRRQGASNEQFF.

With respect to this clonotype: Relative to the germline gene, one junction end is altered; a read error may explain this. The chain uses TRBV10-1 and TRBJ2-3, with D possibly matching TRBD2 (5 bases). CDR3 length: 14 residues. Per the germline V gene, CDR1 is WNHNN and CDR2 is SYGVQD (reference sequence). The CDR3 nucleotides are TGCGCCAGCAGTGGGGCTGGGAGTGCAAATACGCAGTACTTT. Translation: CASSGAGSANTQYF.

Remarks on this clonotype: A junction boundary mismatches the germline segment, possibly from a read error. The chain uses TRBV6-1 and TRBJ2-5, with a weak D call TRBD2 (7 bases). The CDR3 sequence is 15 residues long. Germline CDR1 reads MNHNS; CDR2 reads SASEGT. This chain's CDR3 is CSSGVGGGDTETQYF. CDR3 coding DNA: TGTTCCAGCGGGGTAGGGGGAGGTGACACAGAGACCCAGTACTTC.

Details on this clonotype: Germline is not matched at one junction end, which may reflect a read error. The chain recombines TRBV6-1 with TRBJ2-3; TRBD2 is a possible D gene (6 bases). The CDR3 covers 15 residues. Germline-derived CDR1 and CDR2 are MNHNS and SASEGT. CDR3 sequence reads: CGSIAGLGSKDIQYF. The CDR3 DNA reads as TGTGGCAGCATTGCGGGGCTGGGAAGCAAAGACATTCAGTATTTC.